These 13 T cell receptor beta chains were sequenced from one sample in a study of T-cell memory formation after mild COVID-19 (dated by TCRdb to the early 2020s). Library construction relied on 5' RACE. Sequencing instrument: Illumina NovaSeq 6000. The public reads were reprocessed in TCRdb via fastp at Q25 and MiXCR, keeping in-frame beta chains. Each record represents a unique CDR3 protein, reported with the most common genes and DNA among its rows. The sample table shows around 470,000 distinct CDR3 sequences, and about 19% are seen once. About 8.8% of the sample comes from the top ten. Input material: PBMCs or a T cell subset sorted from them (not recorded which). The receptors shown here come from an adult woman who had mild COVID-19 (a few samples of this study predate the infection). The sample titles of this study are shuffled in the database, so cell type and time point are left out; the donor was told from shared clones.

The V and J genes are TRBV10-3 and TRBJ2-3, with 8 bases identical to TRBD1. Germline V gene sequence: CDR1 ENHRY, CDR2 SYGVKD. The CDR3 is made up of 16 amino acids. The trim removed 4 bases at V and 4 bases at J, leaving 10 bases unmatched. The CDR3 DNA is TGTGCCATCAGTGGTCCCCTCGGACAGGGCGCAGATACGCAGTATTTT. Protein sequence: CAISGPLGQGADTQYF.

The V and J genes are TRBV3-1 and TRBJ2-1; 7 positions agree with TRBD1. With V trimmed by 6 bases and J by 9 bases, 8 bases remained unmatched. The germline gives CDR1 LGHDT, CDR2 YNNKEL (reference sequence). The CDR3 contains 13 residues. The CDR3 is CASRKTGNVEQFF. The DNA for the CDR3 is TGTGCCAGCAGAAAGACAGGGAATGTTGAGCAGTTCTTC.

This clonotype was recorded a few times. This chain's CDR3 is CASSPWAPVRDGYTF. The CDR3 DNA follows: TGTGCCAGCAGCCCGTGGGCACCCGTTCGAGATGGCTACACCTTC. The V and J genes are TRBV3-1 and TRBJ1-2; no clear D. V lost 4 bases and J lost 6, with 18 bases in between. Germline V gives CDR1 LGHDT, CDR2 YNNKEL (reference sequence). This CDR3 spans 15 amino acids.

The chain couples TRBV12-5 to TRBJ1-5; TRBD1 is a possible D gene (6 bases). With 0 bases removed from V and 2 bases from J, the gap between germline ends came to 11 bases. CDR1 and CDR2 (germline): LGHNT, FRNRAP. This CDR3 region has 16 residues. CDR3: CASGLVRGSGNQPQHF. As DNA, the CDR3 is TGTGCTAGTGGTTTGGTGAGGGGGTCCGGCAATCAGCCCCAGCATTTT.

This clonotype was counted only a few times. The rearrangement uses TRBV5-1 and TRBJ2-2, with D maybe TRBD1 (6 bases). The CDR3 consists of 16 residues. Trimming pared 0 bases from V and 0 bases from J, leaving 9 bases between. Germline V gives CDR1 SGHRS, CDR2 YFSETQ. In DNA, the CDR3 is TGCGCCAGCAGCTTGGTTCGGACAGCGAACACCGGGGAGCTGTTTTTT. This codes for CASSLVRTANTGELFF.

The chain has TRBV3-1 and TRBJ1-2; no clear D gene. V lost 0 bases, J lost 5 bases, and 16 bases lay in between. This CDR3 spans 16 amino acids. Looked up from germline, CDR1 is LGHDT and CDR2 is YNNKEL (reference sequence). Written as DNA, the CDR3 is TGTGCCAGCAGCCAAGATGGGTTGCGGACTCCATATGGCTACACCTTC. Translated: CASSQDGLRTPYGYTF.

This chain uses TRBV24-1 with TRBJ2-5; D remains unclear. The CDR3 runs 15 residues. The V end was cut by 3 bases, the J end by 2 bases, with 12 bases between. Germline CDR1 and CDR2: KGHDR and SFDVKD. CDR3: CATSDNAAVQETQYF. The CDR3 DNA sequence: TGTGCCACCAGTGATAACGCCGCAGTGCAAGAGACCCAGTACTTC.

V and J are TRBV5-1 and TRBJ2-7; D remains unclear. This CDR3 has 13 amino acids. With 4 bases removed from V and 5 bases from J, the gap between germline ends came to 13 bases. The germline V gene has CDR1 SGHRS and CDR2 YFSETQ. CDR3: CASSAVRGDEQYF. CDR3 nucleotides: TGCGCCAGCAGCGCCGTTCGTGGGGACGAGCAGTACTTC.

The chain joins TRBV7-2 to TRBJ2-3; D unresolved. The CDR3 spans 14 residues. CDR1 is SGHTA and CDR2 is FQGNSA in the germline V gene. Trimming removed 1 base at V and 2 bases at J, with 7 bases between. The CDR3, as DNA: TGTGCCAGCAGCTTAGACAGCTTCACAGATACGCAGTATTTT. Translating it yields CASSLDSFTDTQYF.

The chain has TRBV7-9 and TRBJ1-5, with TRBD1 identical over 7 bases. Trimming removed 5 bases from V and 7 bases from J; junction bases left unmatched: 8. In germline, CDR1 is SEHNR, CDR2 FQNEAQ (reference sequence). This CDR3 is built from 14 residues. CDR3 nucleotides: TGTGCCAGCAGCCCACAGGGGTCGGGCCAGCCCCAGCATTTT. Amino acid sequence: CASSPQGSGQPQHF.

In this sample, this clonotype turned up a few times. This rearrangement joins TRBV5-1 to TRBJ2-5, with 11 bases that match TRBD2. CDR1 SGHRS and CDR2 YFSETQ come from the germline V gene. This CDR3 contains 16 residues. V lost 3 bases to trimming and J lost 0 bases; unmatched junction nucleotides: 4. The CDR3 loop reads CASSWGGLADQETQYF. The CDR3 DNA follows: TGCGCCAGCAGCTGGGGGGGACTAGCGGACCAAGAGACCCAGTACTTC.

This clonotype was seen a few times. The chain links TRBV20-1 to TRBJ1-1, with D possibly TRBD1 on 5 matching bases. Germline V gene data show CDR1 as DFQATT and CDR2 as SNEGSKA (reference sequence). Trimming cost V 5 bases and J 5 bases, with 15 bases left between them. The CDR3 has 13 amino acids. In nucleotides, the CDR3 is TGCAGTGCTTTTGGACCTAGGGGAACTGAAGCTTTCTTT. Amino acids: CSAFGPRGTEAFF.

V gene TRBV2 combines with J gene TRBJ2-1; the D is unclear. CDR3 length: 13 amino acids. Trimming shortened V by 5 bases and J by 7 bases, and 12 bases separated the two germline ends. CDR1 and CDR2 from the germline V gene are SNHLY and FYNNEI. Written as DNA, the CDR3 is TGTGCCAGCAGTCTTTTCTTTCAGAATGAGCAGTTCTTC. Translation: CASSLFFQNEQFF.